This is a list of T cell receptor beta chains from one sample in a study of blood T cell repertoires in COVID-19. Clones were read by immunoSEQ multiplex PCR, and TCRdb kept only the in-frame ones, dropping some. The sample shows under 500,000 clones, about 89% of them seen only once. Sequencing was carried out using peripheral blood. These receptors came from a woman in her thirties with acute or convalescent COVID-19. Each CDR3 is given with its conserved first and last residue. Each record gives: CDR3 DNA, CDR3 protein, J gene, D gene, V gene, clone size. D genes are given only for firm matches. Clone size appears in some rows only: once, few, many, or a class for an expanded clone.

CDR3nt: TGTGCCAGCAGGGTCTATACGATGTGGTATGGCTACACCTTC
CDR3aa: CASRVYTMWYGYTF
j_gene: TRBJ1-2
d_gene: .
v_gene: TRBV7-8
abundance: .

CDR3nt: TGCAGCTCTCTCTGGGGACAGGGAACGCAGTATTTT
CDR3aa: CSSLWGQGTQYF
j_gene: TRBJ2-3
d_gene: TRBD1
v_gene: TRBV29-1
abundance: .

CDR3nt: TGTGCCAGCAGAAGACAGCTGAGCTCCTACAATGAGCAGTTCTTC
CDR3aa: CASRRQLSSYNEQFF
j_gene: TRBJ2-1
d_gene: .
v_gene: TRBV6-5
abundance: .

CDR3nt: TGTGCCAGCAGTGAAGCCCTATGCGATGGGGGCTCGGCCGGGGAGCTGTTTTTT
CDR3aa: CASSEALCDGGSAGELFF
j_gene: TRBJ2-2
d_gene: .
v_gene: TRBV2
abundance: few

CDR3nt: TGCGCCAGCAGCCAAGACTGGGGGGGATTATCTGAAGCTTTCTTT
CDR3aa: CASSQDWGGLSEAFF
j_gene: TRBJ1-1
d_gene: .
v_gene: TRBV4-1
abundance: .

CDR3nt: TGTGCCAGCAGCCCGTGGGGGGGGCGCATGTACGAGCAGTACTTC
CDR3aa: CASSPWGGRMYEQYF
j_gene: TRBJ2-7
d_gene: .
v_gene: TRBV7-3
abundance: .

CDR3nt: TGTGCCAGCAGCGACCGGACAGGGTATGCTGGAAACACCATATATTTT
CDR3aa: CASSDRTGYAGNTIYF
j_gene: TRBJ1-3
d_gene: TRBD1
v_gene: TRBV7-2
abundance: .

CDR3nt: TGTGCCAGCAGTTCCCGGACAGGGGGCGGTGAGACCCAGTACTTC
CDR3aa: CASSSRTGGGETQYF
j_gene: TRBJ2-5
d_gene: TRBD1
v_gene: TRBV28
abundance: once

CDR3nt: TGTGCCAGCAGCCAGTACAGGGGCGTAGGGTTTTCACCCCTCCACTTT
CDR3aa: CASSQYRGVGFSPLHF
j_gene: TRBJ1-6
d_gene: TRBD1
v_gene: TRBV5-4
abundance: .

CDR3nt: TGTGCCAGCAGCTCGGCGGGACGGAATAATTCACCCCTCCACTTT
CDR3aa: CASSSAGRNNSPLHF
j_gene: TRBJ1-6
d_gene: .
v_gene: TRBV5-6
abundance: .

CDR3nt: TGTGCCAGCAGCCTTCGGACAGGGGTGAGGGGTGGCACTGAAGCTTTCTTT
CDR3aa: CASSLRTGVRGGTEAFF
j_gene: TRBJ1-1
d_gene: TRBD1
v_gene: TRBV11-2
abundance: .

CDR3nt: TGTGCCAGCAGCTTGGCACAGGGGGAAGAGACCCAGTACTTC
CDR3aa: CASSLAQGEETQYF
j_gene: TRBJ2-5
d_gene: TRBD1
v_gene: TRBV5-6
abundance: .

CDR3nt: TGCGCCAGCAGCTTGTACTATAGTTCTGGACAGGGAAACTATGGCTACACCTTC
CDR3aa: CASSLYYSSGQGNYGYTF
j_gene: TRBJ1-2
d_gene: TRBD1
v_gene: TRBV5-1
abundance: .

CDR3nt: TGTGCCACCAGCCGCCTAGTGTCTCGGGGAGAGACCCAGTACTTC
CDR3aa: CATSRLVSRGETQYF
j_gene: TRBJ2-5
d_gene: .
v_gene: TRBV15
abundance: .

CDR3nt: TGTGCCACCAGTGATTTGGGAGGGGATGACGAGACCCAGTACTTC
CDR3aa: CATSDLGGDDETQYF
j_gene: TRBJ2-5
d_gene: .
v_gene: TRBV24-1
abundance: .

CDR3nt: TGTGCCAGCAGCTTGAAGTCAGGATGGTACAATGAGCAGTTCTTC
CDR3aa: CASSLKSGWYNEQFF
j_gene: TRBJ2-1
d_gene: .
v_gene: TRBV5-4
abundance: .

CDR3nt: TGTGCCAGCAGTGACAGGGGGCGCCGTGAAAAACTGTTTTTT
CDR3aa: CASSDRGRREKLFF
j_gene: TRBJ1-4
d_gene: TRBD1
v_gene: TRBV25-1
abundance: .

CDR3nt: TGTGCCAGCCGCGACAGCAACACTGAAGCTTTCTTT
CDR3aa: CASRDSNTEAFF
j_gene: TRBJ1-1
d_gene: .
v_gene: TRBV27
abundance: .

CDR3nt: TGTGCCAGCAGCCTGACAGGAACAGATACGCAGTATTTT
CDR3aa: CASSLTGTDTQYF
j_gene: TRBJ2-3
d_gene: .
v_gene: TRBV5-4
abundance: .

CDR3nt: TGTGCCAGCAGCTCCCGACTAGCGGGGGTGATCACAGATACGCAGTATTTT
CDR3aa: CASSSRLAGVITDTQYF
j_gene: TRBJ2-3
d_gene: TRBD2
v_gene: TRBV11-2
abundance: .

CDR3nt: TGTGCCACCAGCATGGACAGTACGAGCTATGGCTACACCTTC
CDR3aa: CATSMDSTSYGYTF
j_gene: TRBJ1-2
d_gene: .
v_gene: TRBV15
abundance: .

CDR3nt: TGTGCCTGGAACCCCGACAGGGGAGACTATGGCTACACCTTC
CDR3aa: CAWNPDRGDYGYTF
j_gene: TRBJ1-2
d_gene: TRBD1
v_gene: TRBV30
abundance: once

CDR3nt: TGTGCCAGCAGTTCAGGGGTAGGGCAGCCCCAGCATTTT
CDR3aa: CASSSGVGQPQHF
j_gene: TRBJ1-5
d_gene: .
v_gene: TRBV5-6
abundance: .

CDR3nt: TGCGGAGGGAGGGTTGATTATGGCTACACCTTC
CDR3aa: CGGRVDYGYTF
j_gene: TRBJ1-2
d_gene: .
v_gene: TRBV20-1
abundance: few

CDR3nt: TGTGCCAGCAGTTACGGCCAGGGGGGCGAGCAGTACTTC
CDR3aa: CASSYGQGGEQYF
j_gene: TRBJ2-7
d_gene: .
v_gene: TRBV6-5
abundance: once

CDR3nt: TGTGCCAGCAGCTTTCGTATCCCTGGGGCCAACGTCCTGACTTTC
CDR3aa: CASSFRIPGANVLTF
j_gene: TRBJ2-6
d_gene: .
v_gene: TRBV7-8
abundance: once

CDR3nt: TGCGCCAGCAGTACCCAGGGGGCGGATGGCTACACCTTC
CDR3aa: CASSTQGADGYTF
j_gene: TRBJ1-2
d_gene: TRBD1
v_gene: TRBV5-1
abundance: .